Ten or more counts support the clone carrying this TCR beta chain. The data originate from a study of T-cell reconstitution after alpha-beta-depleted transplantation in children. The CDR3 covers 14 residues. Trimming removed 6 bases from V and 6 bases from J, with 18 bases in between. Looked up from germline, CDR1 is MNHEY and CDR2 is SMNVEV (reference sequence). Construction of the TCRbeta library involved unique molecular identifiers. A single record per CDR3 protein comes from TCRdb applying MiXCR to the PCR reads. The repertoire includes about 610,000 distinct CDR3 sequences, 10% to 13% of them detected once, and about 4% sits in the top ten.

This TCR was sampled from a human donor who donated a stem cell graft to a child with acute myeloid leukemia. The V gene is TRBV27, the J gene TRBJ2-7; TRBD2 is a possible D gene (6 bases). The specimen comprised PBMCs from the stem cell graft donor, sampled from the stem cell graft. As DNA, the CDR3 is TGTGCCAGCAGCGTCTGGGGGAGGAACGGCGAGCAGTACTTC. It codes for CASSVWGRNGEQYF.